This T cell receptor (beta chain) was sequenced during a study of shared clonotypes between healthy human individuals. Remarks on this clone: Its target is unknown.

General study findings and limits: Generally, naive subsets came out with larger estimated richness than memory subsets. Clonotypes shared by all four sorted-subset donors had higher generation probabilities than non-shared clonotypes.

Repertoires were generated with immunoSEQ multiplex PCR, while TCRdb's copy carries only in-frame clones and drops some. This sample yields over 2 million clones, of which 92% are seen a single time; around 0.4% belongs to the top ten. V shed 2 bases, J shed 4 bases, and the junction held 4 bases outside the gene matches. The CDR3 is 15 residues long. Germline-derived CDR1 and CDR2 are GTSNPN and SVGIG (reference sequence). The clonotype comes from a man aged 18 to 29 in good health. Some clones in this sample may be carry-over from other donors' samples. The chain uses TRBV30 and TRBJ2-1; 11 nucleotides agree with TRBD2. The sequenced material came from naive CD4+ T cells from PBMCs. Subset in this sample: CD45RA+ positively selected. The CDR3 region is CAWSRLAGLYNEQFF. The CDR3 bases are TGTGCCTGGAGTAGACTAGCGGGGTTATACAATGAGCAGTTCTTC. Full variable domain (rest looked up from reference TRBV30 and TRBJ2-1): SQTIHQWPATLVQPVGSPLSLECTVEGTSNPNLYWYRQAAGRGLQLLFYSVGIGQISSEVPQNLSASRPQDRQFILSSKKLLLSDSGFYLCAWSRLAGLYNEQFFGPGTRLTVL.